These T cell receptor beta chains were read from a single sample in a study of T-cell reconstitution after alpha-beta-depleted transplantation in children. TCRdb re-derived calls from the PCR reads in MiXCR, one entry per CDR3 protein. Seen here are 55,000 to 70,000 distinct CDR3 sequences, under 13% observed once, and the top ten hold around 14%. The sample was PBMCs, taken before TCRalphabeta/CD19-depleted stem cell transplant. The receptors originated from a boy aged 10-17 years with acute myeloid leukemia, due to receive a stem cell transplant. Both conserved end residues are part of each CDR3. The D gene is left open where the match is weak. Clone size is given for some rows only: seen once, a few or many times, or a class if the clone is expanded.

D gene	V gene	clone size	J gene	CDR3 DNA	CDR3 protein
.	TRBV7-2	many	TRBJ2-7	TGTGCCAGCAGCTTAGACGGTACCTACGAGCAGTACTTC	CASSLDGTYEQYF
TRBD1	TRBV5-1	many	TRBJ2-7	TGCGCCAGCAGCTACCGGACAGGGGGCTTGGGAGAGCAGTACTTC	CASSYRTGGLGEQYF
TRBD2	TRBV10-3	many	TRBJ2-1	TGTGCCATCAGTGAGTCGACTAGCGGGAGGGAGAGTGAGCAGTTCTTC	CAISESTSGRESEQFF
.	TRBV9	many	TRBJ2-7	TGTGCCAGCAGCGTAGGTGCCAGATTCTCCTACGAGCAGTACTTC	CASSVGARFSYEQYF
.	TRBV7-9	many	TRBJ2-1	TGTGCCAGCAGCTTAGCCGGTGAGCAGTTCTTC	CASSLAGEQFF
.	TRBV6-5	many	TRBJ1-3	TGTGCCAGCAGTTACTTCCGGACGGTTCTAGGCGGAAACACCATATATTTT	CASSYFRTVLGGNTIYF
.	TRBV14	few	TRBJ2-3	TGTGCCAGCAGCCAAACTACCCATACGCAGTATTTT	CASSQTTHTQYF
.	TRBV3-1	many	TRBJ2-7	TGTGCCAGCAGCCAAGAAGCGGCTCTAAGCTCCTACGAGCAGTACTTC	CASSQEAALSSYEQYF
.	TRBV20-1	few	TRBJ2-7	TGCAGTGCTAGAGGGCTAGGATCACCTCTCTACGAGCAGTACTTC	CSARGLGSPLYEQYF
TRBD1	TRBV18	many	TRBJ1-2	TGTGCCACCTCTAGAGACAGGGGGCTTGGCTACACCTTC	CATSRDRGLGYTF
.	TRBV5-5	many	TRBJ2-3	TGTGCCAGCAGCCCGCAGGGACTCGGAACAGAGTATTTT	CASSPQGLGTEYF
.	TRBV30	many	TRBJ1-5	TGTGCCTGGAGTGTTCGGGGCTATCCGTATAGCAATCAGCCCCAGCATTTT	CAWSVRGYPYSNQPQHF
.	TRBV12-3/TRBV12-4	many	TRBJ2-5	TGTGCCAGCAGCTCAGGGGGGGGACAGGTCCAGAAGACCCAGTACTTC	CASSSGGGQVQKTQYF
.	TRBV5-7	.	TRBJ1-2	TGTGCCATCAGCCCCGGGGACCGCGGACGCTATGGCTACACCTTC	CAISPGDRGRYGYTF
TRBD1	TRBV28	many	TRBJ2-1	TGTGCCAGCAGTTTACAACAGGGGTCTTTCAATGAGCAGTTCTTC	CASSLQQGSFNEQFF
.	TRBV10-3	many	TRBJ2-5	TGTGCCATCAGTGGAAGGGGCGAGGGTCAAGAGACCCAGTACTTC	CAISGRGEGQETQYF
TRBD2	TRBV29-1	many	TRBJ2-7	TGCAGCGGTGGGGAGGGATACGAGCAGTACTTC	CSGGEGYEQYF
TRBD2	TRBV25-1	many	TRBJ2-1	TGTGCCAGCAGTGATTCCGGGACTAGGTATAATGAGCAGTTCTTC	CASSDSGTRYNEQFF
TRBD2	TRBV15	many	TRBJ2-7	TGTGCCACCAGCAGAGATTTAGCTAGCGGATACGAGCAGTACTTC	CATSRDLASGYEQYF
.	TRBV29-1	.	TRBJ2-5	TGCAGCGTCAGTCCAGGGACCCAGTACTTC	CSVSPGTQYF
.	TRBV4-3	.	TRBJ1-1	TGCGCCAGCAGCCAAAAAGTAGACAGAAGGGCTTTCTTT	CASSQKVDRRAFF
TRBD2	TRBV12-3/TRBV12-4	many	TRBJ2-4	TGTGCCAGCAGTTTAGGGACTAGCGGGAGCGTCCAGTTAGCCAAAAACATTCAGTACTTC	CASSLGTSGSVQLAKNIQYF
.	TRBV7-6	many	TRBJ1-4	TGTGCCAGCAGCTTGAGCCGAACAACTAATGAAAAACTGTTTTTT	CASSLSRTTNEKLFF
.	TRBV29-1	.	TRBJ1-2	TGCAGCGTTAGTATCGGGGATGCAAGCTATGGCTACTCCTTC	CSVSIGDASYGYSF
TRBD2	TRBV20-1	.	TRBJ2-5	TGCAGTGTACCGACAAGGGTAGCGGGACCCCGAGAGGAGACCCAGTACTTC	CSVPTRVAGPREETQYF
TRBD2	TRBV7-2	many	TRBJ2-2	TGTGCCAGCAGCTTTCCGACTAGCGGGGACACCGGGGAGCTGTTTTTT	CASSFPTSGDTGELFF
.	TRBV7-2	many	TRBJ1-5	TGTGCCAGCAGCTCCCTGGACAATCAGCCCCAGCATTTT	CASSSLDNQPQHF
TRBD2	TRBV7-9	many	TRBJ2-3	TGTGCCAGCTCCCGACTAGCGGGGGGGAACACAGATACGCAGTATTTT	CASSRLAGGNTDTQYF
TRBD2	TRBV5-1	few	TRBJ2-1	TGCGCCAGCAGCTTGGGGTACAGCGGGGGGCAATACAATGAGCAGTTCTTC	CASSLGYSGGQYNEQFF
TRBD1	TRBV12-3/TRBV12-4	many	TRBJ1-3	TGTGCCAGCGGGGCCAGGGGGAACTCTGGAAACACCATATATTTT	CASGARGNSGNTIYF
TRBD2	TRBV7-7	.	TRBJ2-1	TGTGCTAGCAGCCGCGGACTAGCGGGAGCCTACAATGAGCAGTTCTTC	CASSRGLAGAYNEQFF
.	TRBV25-1	few	TRBJ1-5	TGTGCCAGCAGTGCAAACAGGGTGGGGAATCAGCCCCAGCATTTT	CASSANRVGNQPQHF
TRBD2	TRBV20-1	many	TRBJ2-3	TGCAGTGCTAGAGGCGGGACTAGCGGGGGGGCCGGCACAGATACGCAGTATTTT	CSARGGTSGGAGTDTQYF
TRBD2	TRBV7-6	many	TRBJ2-1	TGTGCCAGCAGCTTAGGGCAGGGACTAGCGGGAGGTAATGAGCAGTTCTTC	CASSLGQGLAGGNEQFF
.	TRBV5-1	many	TRBJ2-5	TGCGCCAGCAGCTTCGGGGACTCGGGAACAAAGACCCAGTACTTC	CASSFGDSGTKTQYF
.	TRBV12-3/TRBV12-4	many	TRBJ1-2	TGTGCCAGCAGTTTAGGCCGGGTGGTTGGCTACACCTTC	CASSLGRVVGYTF